The sequence of this TCR beta chain was determined in a study of blood T cell repertoires in COVID-19. Study-wide context: The origin of the acute and convalescent COVID-19 samples was the United States, Italy and Spain. Sources were T cells, B-cell-depleted T cells, or PBMCs; the material itself was cDNA or gDNA.

Per the study methods: Amplifying reference gene primers gave estimates of nucleated cell counts. The assay was immunoSEQ multiplex PCR, and TCRdb's table has in-frame clones only and misses some. D and trimming were read from the DNA, whereas the V and J calls and clone size are those reported in that table. The repertoire consists of about 130,000 clones, with about 93% occurring once and the leading ten covering roughly 2.1%. Seattle cases were enrolled at active infection and followed longitudinally. The V segment lost 4 bases and the J segment 6 bases; nucleotides outside the gene matches: 7. The CDR3 runs to 14 residues. The V gene's germline CDR1 is MRHNA and CDR2 SNTAGT.

This sequence joins TRBV6-4 and TRBJ1-1; 8 bases agree with TRBD1. What was sequenced was peripheral blood. The receptor comes from a man aged 50 to 59 with COVID-19, enrolled during active disease. CDR3: CASSVGTGGAEAFF. CDR3 sequence (DNA): TGTGCCAGCAGTGTTGGGACAGGCGGGGCTGAAGCTTTCTTT.